These 6 T cell receptor beta chains came from one sample sequenced in a study. One entry per CDR3 protein results from TCRdb running MiXCR on the RT-PCR reads. The sample includes about 680,000 distinct CDR3 sequences, 13% to 15% seen only once; the top ten take 3% to 4.5%. What was sequenced was memory CD4+ T cells from blood. The receptors come from a female donor in good health, serving as a healthy control.

This clonotype was detected ten times or more. The V gene is TRBV7-2, the J gene TRBJ2-3, with D tentatively TRBD1 (6 bases). Trimming pared 1 base from V and 6 bases from J, leaving 11 bases between. CDR1 is SGHTA and CDR2 is FQGNSA in the germline V gene. The CDR3 is 14 residues long. The CDR3 here is CASSLGGPGDTQYF. The DNA for the CDR3 is TGTGCCAGCAGCTTAGGGGGGCCCGGGGATACGCAGTATTTT.

This sequence joins TRBV20-1 and TRBJ1-1; D gene ambiguous. This CDR3 contains 13 residues. Germline assignment: CDR1 DFQATT and CDR2 SNEGSKA (reference sequence). The CDR3 sequence: CRISGRTNTEAFF. DNA of the CDR3: TGCAGGATTAGCGGACGGACGAACACTGAAGCTTTCTTT.

The chain uses TRBV12-3 or TRBV12-4 and TRBJ2-1; 14 bases fit TRBD2. The CDR3 extends over 16 amino acids. J lost 9 bases, V lost 5 bases, and 9 bases had no gene match. CDR3 region: CASSTGTSGSGGEQFF. The CDR3 DNA sequence: TGTGCCAGCAGTACAGGGACTAGCGGGAGTGGGGGTGAGCAGTTCTTC.

This clonotype came up a few times. The V gene is TRBV5-1, the J gene TRBJ1-1, with 8 bases lining up with TRBD1. The V segment lost 5 bases and the J segment 6 bases; nucleotides outside the gene matches: 9. This CDR3 comprises 14 residues. Looked up from germline, CDR1 is SGHRS and CDR2 is YFSETQ. Written as DNA, the CDR3 is TGCGCCAGCAGTCCAGGGGGCGCGATGGCTGAAGCTTTCTTT. Translation gives CASSPGGAMAEAFF.

V is TRBV5-1 and J is TRBJ1-1; possible D gene TRBD1, 5 bases. CDR1 SGHRS and CDR2 YFSETQ come from the germline V gene. This CDR3 has 14 amino acids. V lost 0 bases to trimming and J lost 6 bases, with 12 bases between them. The CDR3: CASSLGGAGPEAFF. As DNA, the CDR3 is TGCGCCAGCAGCTTGGGCGGGGCCGGGCCTGAAGCTTTCTTT.

This clonotype was counted at least ten times. The V gene is TRBV7-8, the J gene TRBJ2-7; D possibly uses TRBD1 or TRBD2 (5 bases each). V shed 2 bases and J shed 2 bases, with 22 bases lying between them. CDR1 and CDR2 (germline): SGHVS, FQNEAQ. The CDR3 sequence is 18 residues long. CDR3 protein: CASSLPPVRGDLTYEQYF. The CDR3, as DNA: TGTGCCAGCAGCTTACCCCCCGTTCGAGGGGACCTTACCTACGAGCAGTACTTC.